This T cell receptor beta chain stems from a study of radiotherapy plus CTLA-4 blockade in lung cancer. A remark on this clone: Its cognate antigen is unknown.

Only in-frame clones appear in the TCRdb table, and some are missing; sequencing was by immunoSEQ multiplex PCR. This table holds some 70,000 clones, 79% found once. The CDR3 is 15 amino acids. Trimming left V 8 bases short and J 4 bases short, with 17 bases between. Looked up from germline, CDR1 is MDHEN and CDR2 is SYDVKM. Study findings and constraints: Expansion in blood of tumor-derived TCR clones was seen after radiotherapy plus ipilimumab.

This clonotype was obtained from a human donor with non-small cell lung cancer who had a complete response to radiotherapy plus ipilimumab. The chain combines TRBV28 with TRBJ2-2; D call uncertain. Specimen: peripheral blood, collected from a patient treated with radiotherapy plus ipilimumab. The CDR3 loop is CASSILMPSTGELFF. The CDR3 coding sequence is TGTGCCAGCTCAATACTAATGCCCTCCACCGGGGAGCTGTTTTTT. The full variable domain, its missing parts supplied by reference TRBV28 and TRBJ2-2, is DVKVTQSSRYLVKRTGEKVFLECVQDMDHENMFWYRQDPGLGLRLIYFSYDVKMKEKGDIPEGYSVSREKKERFSLILESASTNQTSMYLCASSILMPSTGELFFGEGSRLTVL.